This entry concerns a single T cell receptor beta chain. As for time point: persistent/refractory GD, antithyroid drugs over 5 years with positive TRAb. TCR sequences were obtained from RNA taken from PBMCs. This record comes from a study of regulatory T cells in long-lasting Graves disease. For the study at large: In persistent Graves' disease, antithyroid drugs had been taken for over 5 years and TSH receptor antibodies stayed positive.

Arm-PCR of CDR3 regions with iRepertoire HTBI primers generated TCR beta libraries. One entry per CDR3 protein, called by TCRdb with MiXCR from the multiplex PCR reads. Of roughly 400,000 distinct CDR3 sequences detected, over 20% appear once; the ten largest clones hold more than 13%. Germline-derived CDR1 and CDR2 are SGHVS and FNYEAQ. V was shortened by 1 base and J by 7 bases, with 11 bases between the two germline ends. The CDR3 covers 14 residues. The V gene is TRBV7-6, the J gene TRBJ1-5, with D maybe TRBD1 (6 bases). This clonotype was obtained from a female donor with Graves disease. Sequences were derived from peripheral blood mononuclear cells (PBMCs), sampled when the disease was refractory, from a patient treated with antithyroid drugs. The CDR3 here is CASSLGAGEQPQHF. The DNA for the CDR3 is TGTGCCAGCAGCTTAGGCGCAGGGGAACAGCCCCAGCATTTT.